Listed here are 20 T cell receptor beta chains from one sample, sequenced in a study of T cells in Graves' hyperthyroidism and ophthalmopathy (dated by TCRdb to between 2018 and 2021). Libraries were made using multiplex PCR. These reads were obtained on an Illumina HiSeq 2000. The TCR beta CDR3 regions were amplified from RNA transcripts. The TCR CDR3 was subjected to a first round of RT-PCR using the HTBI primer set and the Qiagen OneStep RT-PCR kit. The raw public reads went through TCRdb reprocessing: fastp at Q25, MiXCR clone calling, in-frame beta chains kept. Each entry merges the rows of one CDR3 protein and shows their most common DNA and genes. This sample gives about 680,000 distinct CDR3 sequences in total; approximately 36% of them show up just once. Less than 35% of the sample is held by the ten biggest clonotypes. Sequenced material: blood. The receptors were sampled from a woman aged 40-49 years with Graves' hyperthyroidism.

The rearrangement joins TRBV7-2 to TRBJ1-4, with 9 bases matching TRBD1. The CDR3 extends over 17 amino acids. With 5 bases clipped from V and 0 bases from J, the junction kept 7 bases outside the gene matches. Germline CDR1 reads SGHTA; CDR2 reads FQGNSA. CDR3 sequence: CASSVQGADTTNEKLFF. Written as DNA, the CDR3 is TGTGCCAGCAGCGTACAGGGGGCGGACACAACTAATGAAAAACTGTTTTTT.

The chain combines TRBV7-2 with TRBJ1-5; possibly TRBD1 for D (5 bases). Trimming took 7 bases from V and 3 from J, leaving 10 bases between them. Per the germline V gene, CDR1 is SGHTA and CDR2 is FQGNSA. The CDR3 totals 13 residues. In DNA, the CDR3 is TGTGCCAGCATCCGAGGGGCCAATCAGCCCCAGCATTTT. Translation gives CASIRGANQPQHF. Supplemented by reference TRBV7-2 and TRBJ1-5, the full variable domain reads GAGVSQSPSNKVTEKGKDVELRCDPISGHTALYWYRQSLGQGLEFLIYFQGNSAPDKSGLPSDRFSAERTGGSVSTLTIQRTQQEDSAVYLCASIRGANQPQHFGDGTRLSIL.

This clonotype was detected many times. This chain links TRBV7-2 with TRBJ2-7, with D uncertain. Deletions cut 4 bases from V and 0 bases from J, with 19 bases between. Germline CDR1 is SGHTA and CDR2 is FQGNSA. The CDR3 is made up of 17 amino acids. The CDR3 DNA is TGTGCCAGCAGCTCCCGGCCGGCACAGACCAGCTCCTACGAGCAGTACTTC. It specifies CASSSRPAQTSSYEQYF.

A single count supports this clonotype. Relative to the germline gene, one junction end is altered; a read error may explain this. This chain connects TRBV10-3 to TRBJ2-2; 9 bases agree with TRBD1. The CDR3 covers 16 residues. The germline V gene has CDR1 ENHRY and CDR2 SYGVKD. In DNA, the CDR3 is TGTGCCAGCAGCTCCCCAACAGGGGGCCGGGACGGGGGGCTGTTTTTT. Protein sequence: CASSSPTGGRDGGLFF.

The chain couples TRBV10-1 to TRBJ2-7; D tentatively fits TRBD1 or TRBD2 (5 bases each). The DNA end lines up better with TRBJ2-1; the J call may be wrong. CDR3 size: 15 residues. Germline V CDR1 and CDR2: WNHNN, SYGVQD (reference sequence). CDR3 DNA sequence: TGCGCCAGCAGTGAGCCTGGTACGGGACGGAATGAGCAGTTCTTC. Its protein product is CASSEPGTGRNEQFF.

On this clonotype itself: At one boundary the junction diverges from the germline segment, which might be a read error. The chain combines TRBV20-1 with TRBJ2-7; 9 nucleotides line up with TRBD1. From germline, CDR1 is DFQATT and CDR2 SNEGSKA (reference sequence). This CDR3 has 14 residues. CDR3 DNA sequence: TGCAGTGCTGAGGGACAGGGTCACTCCTACGGGCAGTACTTC. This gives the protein CSAEGQGHSYGQYF.

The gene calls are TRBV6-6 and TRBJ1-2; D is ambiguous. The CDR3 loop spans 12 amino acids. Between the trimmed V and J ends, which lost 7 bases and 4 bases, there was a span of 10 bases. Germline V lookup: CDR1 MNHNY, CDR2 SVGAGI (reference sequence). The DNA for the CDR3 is TGTGCCAGCATTAATCGGTGCTATGGCTACACCTTC. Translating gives CASINRCYGYTF.

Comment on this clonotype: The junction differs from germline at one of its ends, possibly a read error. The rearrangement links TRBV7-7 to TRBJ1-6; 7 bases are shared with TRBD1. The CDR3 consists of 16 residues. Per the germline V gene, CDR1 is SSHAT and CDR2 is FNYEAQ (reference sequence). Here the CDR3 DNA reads TGTGCTAGCACCGACCCGGTGACAGGGTGGAATTCACCCCTCCACTTT. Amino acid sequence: CASTDPVTGWNSPLHF.

The CDR3 loop is CASSVREYYGYTF. The CDR3 coding sequence is TGTGCCAGCAGCGTCAGGGAATACTATGGCTACACCTTC. This chain links TRBV7-9 with TRBJ1-2; possible D gene TRBD1, 5 bases. The V end was cut by 5 bases, the J end by 3 bases, with 10 bases between. The length of the CDR3 is 13 residues. Germline values: CDR1 SEHNR, CDR2 FQNEAQ (reference sequence).

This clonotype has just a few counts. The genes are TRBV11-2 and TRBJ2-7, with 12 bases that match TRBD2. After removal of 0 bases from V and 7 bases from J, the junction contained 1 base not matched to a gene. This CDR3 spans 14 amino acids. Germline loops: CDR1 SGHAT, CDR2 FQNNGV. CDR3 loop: CASSLDGLAGEQYF. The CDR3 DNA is TGTGCCAGCAGCTTAGATGGACTAGCGGGAGAGCAGTACTTC.

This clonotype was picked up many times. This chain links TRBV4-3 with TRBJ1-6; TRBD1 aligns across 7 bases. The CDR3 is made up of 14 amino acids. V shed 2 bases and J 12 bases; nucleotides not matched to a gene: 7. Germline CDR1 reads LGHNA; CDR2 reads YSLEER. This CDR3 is CASSQQGPGGPLHF. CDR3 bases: TGCGCCAGCAGCCAACAGGGCCCAGGGGGACCCCTCCACTTT.

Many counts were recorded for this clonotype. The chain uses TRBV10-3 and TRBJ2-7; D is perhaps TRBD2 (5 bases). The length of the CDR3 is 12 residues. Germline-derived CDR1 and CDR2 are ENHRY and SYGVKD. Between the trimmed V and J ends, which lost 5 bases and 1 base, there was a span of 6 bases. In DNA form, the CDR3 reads TGTGCCATCAGTACTAGATCCTACGAGCAGTACTTC. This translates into CAISTRSYEQYF.

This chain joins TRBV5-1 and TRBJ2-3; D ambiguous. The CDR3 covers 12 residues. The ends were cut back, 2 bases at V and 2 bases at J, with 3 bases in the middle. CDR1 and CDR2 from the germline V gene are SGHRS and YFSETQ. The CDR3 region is CASSFNTDTQYF. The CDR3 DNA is TGCGCCAGCAGCTTTAACACAGATACGCAGTATTTT. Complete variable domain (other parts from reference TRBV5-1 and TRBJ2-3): KAGVTQTPRYLIKTRGQQVTLSCSPISGHRSVSWYQQTPGQGLQFLFEYFSETQRNKGNFPGRFSGRQFSNSRSEMNVSTLELGDSALYLCASSFNTDTQYFGPGTRLTVL.

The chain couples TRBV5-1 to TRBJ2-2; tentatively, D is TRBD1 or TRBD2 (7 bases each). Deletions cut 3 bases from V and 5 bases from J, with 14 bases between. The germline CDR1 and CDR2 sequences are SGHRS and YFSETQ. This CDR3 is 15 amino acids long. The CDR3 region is CASSSKQGGTGELFF. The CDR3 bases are TGCGCCAGCAGCTCTAAGCAGGGGGGGACCGGGGAGCTGTTTTTT.

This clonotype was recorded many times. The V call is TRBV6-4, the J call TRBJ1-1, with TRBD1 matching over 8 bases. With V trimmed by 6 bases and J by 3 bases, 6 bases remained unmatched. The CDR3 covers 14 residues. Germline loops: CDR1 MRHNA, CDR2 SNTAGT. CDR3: CASRQGGGDTEAFF. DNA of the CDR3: TGTGCCAGCAGACAGGGGGGAGGGGACACTGAAGCTTTCTTT.

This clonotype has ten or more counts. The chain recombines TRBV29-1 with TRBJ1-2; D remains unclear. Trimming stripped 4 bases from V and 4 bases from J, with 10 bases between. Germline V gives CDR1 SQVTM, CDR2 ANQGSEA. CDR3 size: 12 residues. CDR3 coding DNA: TGCAGCGTTGGCCCGACCGGCTATGGCTACACCTTC. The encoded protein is CSVGPTGYGYTF.

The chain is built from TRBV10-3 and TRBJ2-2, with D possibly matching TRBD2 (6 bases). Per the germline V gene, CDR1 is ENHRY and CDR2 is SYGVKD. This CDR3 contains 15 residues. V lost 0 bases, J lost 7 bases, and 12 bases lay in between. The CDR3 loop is CAISESGTWDGELFF. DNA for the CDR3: TGTGCCATCAGTGAGTCCGGGACTTGGGACGGGGAGCTGTTTTTT.

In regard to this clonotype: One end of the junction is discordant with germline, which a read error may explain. Here the CDR3 DNA reads TGCGCCAGCAGCTTTGGACAGGGGGGATATAGCAATCAGCCCCAGCATTTT. It specifies CASSFGQGGYSNQPQHF. This chain uses TRBV7-6 with TRBJ1-5; TRBD1 aligns across 10 bases. The CDR3 sequence is 17 residues long. Per the germline V gene, CDR1 is SGHVS and CDR2 is FNYEAQ.

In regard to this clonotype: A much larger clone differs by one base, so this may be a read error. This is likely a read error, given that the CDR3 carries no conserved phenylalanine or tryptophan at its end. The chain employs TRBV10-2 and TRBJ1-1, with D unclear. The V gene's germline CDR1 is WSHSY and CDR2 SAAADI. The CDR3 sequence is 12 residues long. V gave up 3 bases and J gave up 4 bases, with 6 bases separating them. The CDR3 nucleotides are TGCGCCAGCAGTGATAGGGCCACTGAAGCTTTCCTT. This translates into CASSDRATEAFL.

The CDR3 protein is CASTLGRGFGYTF. CDR3 DNA sequence: TGTGCCAGCACCTTAGGCAGGGGGTTTGGCTACACCTTC. This chain joins TRBV12-3 or TRBV12-4 and TRBJ1-2, with 7 bases aligning to TRBD1. The CDR3 has 13 residues. V dropped 7 bases and J dropped 7; count of bases not matched to a gene: 9.